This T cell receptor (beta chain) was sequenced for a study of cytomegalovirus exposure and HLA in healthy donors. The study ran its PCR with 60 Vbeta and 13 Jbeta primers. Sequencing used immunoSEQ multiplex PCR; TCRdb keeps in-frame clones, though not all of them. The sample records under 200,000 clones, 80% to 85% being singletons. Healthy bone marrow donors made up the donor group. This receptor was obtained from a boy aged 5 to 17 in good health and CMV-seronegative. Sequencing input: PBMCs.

The CDR3 region has the DNA TGTGCCGTCGGCGGGACAGGGGGGATAGGCTACGAGCAGTACTTC. Amino acid sequence: CAVGGTGGIGYEQYF. This chain joins TRBV10-3 and TRBJ2-7, with 11 bases lining up with TRBD1. The germline V gene encodes CDR1 ENHRY and CDR2 SYGVKD. The CDR3 runs 15 residues. V was clipped by 11 bases and J by 3 bases; unmatched bases: 12.